This record concerns one T cell receptor (beta chain) sequence. What it binds is unknown. These data are taken from a study of brain T cells in children with intractable seizures. Study results and limitations: Patients' HCMV serostatus was unknown; virus specificity rests on CDR3 similarity alone.

CDR1 and CDR2 (germline): SGDLS, YYNGEE. This CDR3 region has 17 residues. J was trimmed by 5 bases and V by 3 bases; bases with no gene match: 13. Produced via immunoSEQ multiplex PCR; TCRdb's table is partial and in-frame only. The data contain 110,000 or so clones, around 94% of them singletons. Source: peripheral blood, taken at surgery. This TCR was sampled from a boy less than two years old with hemimegalencephaly and intractable seizures. V gene TRBV9 combines with J gene TRBJ2-1; 8 nucleotides line up with TRBD2. The CDR3 DNA is TGTGCCAGCAGCGCCTCCCCTAGGGTAGCGGGGAACAATGAGCAGTTCTTC. It yields the protein CASSASPRVAGNNEQFF.